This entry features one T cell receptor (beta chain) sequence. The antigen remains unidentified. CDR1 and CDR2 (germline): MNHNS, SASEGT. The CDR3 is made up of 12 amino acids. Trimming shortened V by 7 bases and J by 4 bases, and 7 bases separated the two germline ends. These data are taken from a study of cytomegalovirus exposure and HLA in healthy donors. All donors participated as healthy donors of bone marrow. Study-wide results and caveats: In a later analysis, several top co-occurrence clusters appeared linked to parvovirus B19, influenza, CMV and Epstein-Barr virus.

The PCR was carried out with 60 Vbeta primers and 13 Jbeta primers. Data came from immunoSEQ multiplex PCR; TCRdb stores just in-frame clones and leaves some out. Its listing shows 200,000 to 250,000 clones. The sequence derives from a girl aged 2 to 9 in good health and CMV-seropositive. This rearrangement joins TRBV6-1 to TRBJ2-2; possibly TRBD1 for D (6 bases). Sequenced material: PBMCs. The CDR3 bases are TGTGCCAGCACAGGGGTCACCGGGGAGCTGTTTTTT. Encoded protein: CASTGVTGELFF.